These 28 T cell receptor beta chains were all obtained from the same sample, sequenced in a study of blood T cell repertoires in COVID-19. Clones were sequenced by immunoSEQ multiplex PCR, and TCRdb holds only the in-frame ones, with some missing. The table records about 430,000 clones, approximately 91% of them present only once. The material sequenced was PBMCs or T cells enriched from blood (not recorded which). Receptors were obtained from a woman aged 18-29 years who had been exposed to COVID-19.

The chain combines TRBV2 with TRBJ2-7, with 10 bases identical to TRBD1. The CDR3 totals 15 residues. J was trimmed by 4 bases and V by 6 bases; bases with no gene match: 9. In germline, CDR1 is SNHLY, CDR2 FYNNEI. CDR3 amino acids: CASSGGGTGEYEQYF. The CDR3, as DNA: TGTGCCAGCAGCGGCGGCGGGACAGGGGAGTACGAGCAGTACTTC.

This chain connects TRBV29-1 to TRBJ1-2; weak D call: TRBD1 (5 bases). V lost 2 bases, J lost 8 bases, and 18 bases lay in between. Germline V lookup: CDR1 SQVTM, CDR2 ANQGSEA. The CDR3 is 14 residues long. CDR3 coding DNA: TGCAGCGTTGAAAGGGGTAGGGCGATTGTGGGCTACACCTTC. This sequence encodes CSVERGRAIVGYTF.

The J gene is TRBJ1-1, the V gene TRBV18; maybe TRBD1 (6 bases). The germline CDR1 and CDR2 sequences are KGHSH and LQKENI. V lost 6 bases, J lost 6 bases, and 17 bases lay in between. This CDR3 spans 14 amino acids. In nucleotides, the CDR3 is TGTGCCAGCTCCCCAGGGGCACAGGTGTCTGAAGCTTTCTTT. The encoded protein is CASSPGAQVSEAFF.

CDR3 residues: CASSEVKRRSLQNTGELFF. DNA of the CDR3: TGTGCCAGCAGTGAAGTGAAAAGGCGGTCACTACAGAACACCGGGGAGCTGTTTTTT. The chain has TRBV6-1 and TRBJ2-2, with D unresolved. CDR3 size: 19 residues. The germline V gene encodes CDR1 MNHNS and CDR2 SASEGT. V lost 1 base and J lost 1, with 19 bases in between.

CDR3 loop: CASSGGLLNEQFF. CDR3 coding DNA: TGTGCCAGCAGCGGGGGACTATTGAATGAGCAGTTCTTC. V gene TRBV9 combines with J gene TRBJ2-1; the match to TRBD2 covers 7 bases. This CDR3 has 13 residues. Germline-derived CDR1 and CDR2 are SGDLS and YYNGEE. V lost 3 bases, J lost 7 bases, and 4 bases stayed unmatched.

The gene calls are TRBV7-2 and TRBJ2-7; TRBD1 matches at 10 bases. The V segment lost 4 bases and the J segment 0 bases; nucleotides outside the gene matches: 0. CDR3 length equals 14 residues. Germline-derived CDR1 and CDR2 are SGHTA and FQGNSA. This CDR3 is CASSWDRGSYEQYF. The CDR3 DNA sequence: TGTGCCAGCAGCTGGGACAGGGGCTCCTACGAGCAGTACTTC.

The chain uses TRBV7-9 and TRBJ1-2; possibly TRBD1 for D (6 bases). Germline V gene sequence: CDR1 SEHNR, CDR2 FQNEAQ (reference sequence). This CDR3 has 16 amino acids. V was shortened by 1 base and J by 1 base, with 13 bases between the two germline ends. The CDR3 reads CASSLGAGEGNYGYTF. CDR3 in DNA: TGTGCCAGCAGCTTAGGAGCAGGGGAGGGTAACTATGGCTACACCTTC.

The chain employs TRBV2 and TRBJ2-3; D gene unclear. V was shortened by 4 bases and J by 6 bases, with 5 bases between the two germline ends. This CDR3 contains 11 residues. Germline CDR1 is SNHLY and CDR2 is FYNNEI. The CDR3 reads CASSVPDTQYF. CDR3 in DNA: TGTGCCAGCAGTGTTCCGGATACGCAGTATTTT.

The rearrangement links TRBV5-6 to TRBJ2-1; a weak D match, TRBD2 (6 bases). Germline CDR1 SGHDT, CDR2 YYEEEE. Deletions cut 0 bases from V and 3 bases from J, with 13 bases between. The length of the CDR3 is 16 residues. CDR3 coding DNA: TGTGCCAGCAGCTTGGGTATCGGGAGCAGCTACAATGAGCAGTTCTTC. It encodes CASSLGIGSSYNEQFF. Complete variable domain (other parts from reference TRBV5-6 and TRBJ2-1): DAGVTQSPTHLIKTRGQQVTLRCSPKSGHDTVSWYQQALGQGPQFIFQYYEEEERQRGNFPDRFSGHQFPNYSSELNVNALLLGDSALYLCASSLGIGSSYNEQFFGPGTRLTVL.

The chain links TRBV5-1 to TRBJ2-1; D possibly corresponds to TRBD1 (5 bases). Germline V CDR1 and CDR2: SGHRS, YFSETQ. This CDR3 is built from 17 residues. Deletions cut 1 base from V and 6 bases from J, with 20 bases between. In nucleotides, the CDR3 is TGCGCCAGCAGCTTGAAACGGCTCGGACAACCTCTCAATGAGCAGTTCTTC. It is translated as CASSLKRLGQPLNEQFF.

The genes are TRBV21-1 and TRBJ2-3; the D call of TRBD2 is as the table states it, not checked on the DNA. TRBV21-1 is a pseudogene segment. There are 16 residues in the CDR3. The CDR3: CASSNQGLRRADTQYF. In nucleotides, the CDR3 is TGTGCCAGCAGCAACCAGGGACTCCGGAGAGCAGATACGCAGTATTTT.

In its sample, this clone was seen once. V and J are TRBV19 and TRBJ1-5, with 9 bases matching TRBD1. The germline V gene encodes CDR1 LNHDA and CDR2 SQIVND (reference sequence). Unmatched junction bases numbered 6, after V lost 1 base and J lost 5 bases. This CDR3 contains 16 residues. The chain's CDR3 is CASSIGGGQGHQPQHF. In DNA, the CDR3 is TGTGCCAGTAGTATAGGGGGGGGACAGGGCCATCAGCCCCAGCATTTT.

In its sample, this clone was seen a few times. The sample carries other DNA sequences with the same CDR3. The CDR3 coding sequence is TGTGCCACCTCAGACACCGGGGAGCTGTTTTTT. The encoded protein is CATSDTGELFF. The rearrangement joins TRBV24-1 to TRBJ2-2; D gene unclear. The CDR3 loop spans 11 amino acids. From germline, CDR1 is KGHDR and CDR2 SFDVKD. The V gene lost 9 bases and the J gene lost 3 bases, with 4 bases spanning the gap.

The J gene is TRBJ2-3, the V gene TRBV5-1; 7 nucleotides line up with TRBD1. The germline gives CDR1 SGHRS, CDR2 YFSETQ. The junction had 6 bases not matched to a gene; V was cut back by 2 bases and J by 6 bases. The CDR3 spans 14 residues. In DNA form, the CDR3 reads TGCGCCAGCAGCTTTACAGGGGCGGAGGATACGCAGTATTTT. It is translated as CASSFTGAEDTQYF.

This clone has more than one count but fewer than ten. This rearrangement joins TRBV7-2 to TRBJ1-5; D gene ambiguous. Trimming pared 1 base from V and 4 bases from J, leaving 11 bases between. Looked up from germline, CDR1 is SGHTA and CDR2 is FQGNSA. The CDR3 loop spans 15 amino acids. The DNA for the CDR3 is TGTGCCAGCAGCTTAGGGCAGGCGCGTAATCAGCCCCAGCATTTT. Translation: CASSLGQARNQPQHF.

This chain connects TRBV24-1 to TRBJ2-3; TRBD2 might be the D (7 bases). The germline V gene encodes CDR1 KGHDR and CDR2 SFDVKD. V was shortened by 12 bases and J by 11 bases, with 26 bases between the two germline ends. This CDR3 spans 14 amino acids. The CDR3, as DNA: TGTGCCGTAGGGGGGGCCCCACCCGACGAGGGGCAGTATTTT. Translated, it gives CAVGGAPPDEGQYF.

The rearrangement uses TRBV28 and TRBJ1-1; TRBD1 might be the D (5 bases). V lost 2 bases, J lost 3 bases, and 16 bases lay in between. CDR1 and CDR2 from the germline V gene are MDHEN and SYDVKM. CDR3 length equals 16 residues. This chain's CDR3 is CASSLVWGDLYTEAFF. The CDR3 nucleotides read TGTGCCAGCAGTTTAGTTTGGGGGGACCTATACACTGAAGCTTTCTTT.

The genes are TRBV10-1 and TRBJ1-5, with a possible D match to TRBD1 (5 bases). Trimming pared 4 bases from V and 4 bases from J, leaving 8 bases between. The CDR3 extends over 13 amino acids. Looked up from germline, CDR1 is WNHNN and CDR2 is SYGVQD (reference sequence). CDR3 sequence (DNA): TGCGCCAGCAGTGGGGCAGGGAATCAGCCCCAGCATTTT. It encodes CASSGAGNQPQHF.

This chain uses TRBV9 with TRBJ1-1; TRBD1 matches 8 bases. Germline V gene sequence: CDR1 SGDLS, CDR2 YYNGEE. J gave up 1 base and V 4 bases, and 12 bases lay outside the gene matches. The CDR3 runs 17 residues. The CDR3 DNA follows: TGTGCCAGCAGCCCAGGAGACAGGGGCGGGGGGAACACTGAAGCTTTCTTT. It codes for CASSPGDRGGGNTEAFF.

The chain links TRBV9 to TRBJ2-1, with TRBD2 identical over 10 bases. The V gene's germline CDR1 is SGDLS and CDR2 YYNGEE. This CDR3 region has 15 residues. Germline trimming cut 4 bases from V and 7 bases from J; bases unmatched to any gene: 8. The CDR3 sequence: CASSPGAGGQNEQFF. The CDR3 coding sequence is TGTGCCAGCAGCCCGGGAGCGGGGGGGCAGAATGAGCAGTTCTTC.

The rearrangement links TRBV5-1 to TRBJ2-5; D remains unclear. Germline-derived CDR1 and CDR2 are SGHRS and YFSETQ. The CDR3 has 13 residues. Trimming took 0 bases from V and 5 from J, leaving 8 bases between them. As DNA, the CDR3 is TGCGCCAGCAGCTTGGAACCACTGGAGACCCAGTACTTC. It translates to CASSLEPLETQYF.

This clone was seen only a few times. This rearrangement joins TRBV3-1 (or the pseudogene TRBV3-2) to TRBJ2-1; 10 bases match TRBD2. V shed 1 base, J shed 4 bases, and the junction held 10 bases outside the gene matches. This CDR3 has 18 residues. CDR1 and CDR2 from the germline V gene are LGHDT and YNNKEL (reference sequence). CDR3 DNA sequence: TGTGCCAGCAGCCAAGGGATGGTAGCGGGAGGACGTTACAATGAGCAGTTCTTC. Translating it yields CASSQGMVAGGRYNEQFF.

This clone was observed once. This rearrangement joins TRBV28 to TRBJ1-3; D may be TRBD1 (6 bases). Germline-derived CDR1 and CDR2 are MDHEN and SYDVKM. V lost 5 bases and J lost 2, with 13 bases in between. CDR3 length equals 15 residues. The CDR3 coding sequence is TGTGCCAGCAGTCCCGGACAGACAACTGGAAACACCATATATTTT. This sequence encodes CASSPGQTTGNTIYF.

The chain couples TRBV5-1 to TRBJ1-3, with TRBD1 matching over 7 bases. J gave up 1 base and V 1 base, and 5 bases lay outside the gene matches. The germline V gene has CDR1 SGHRS and CDR2 YFSETQ. The CDR3 has 16 amino acids. Here the CDR3 DNA reads TGCGCCAGCAGCTTGACAGGGGTCGGTTCTGGAAACACCATATATTTT. The encoded protein is CASSLTGVGSGNTIYF.

CDR3 DNA: TGTGCCAGCAGCCGGACTAGGGGAGATACGCAGTATTTT. It is translated as CASSRTRGDTQYF. V usage is TRBV7-8 and J usage is TRBJ2-3; TRBD2 agrees at 7 bases. The CDR3 covers 13 residues. V shed 5 bases, J shed 5 bases, and the junction held 4 bases outside the gene matches. Germline assignment: CDR1 SGHVS and CDR2 FQNEAQ.

The CDR3 loop is CASSEGDFATYEQYF. The CDR3 region has the DNA TGTGCCAGCAGCGAGGGAGACTTTGCTACCTACGAGCAGTACTTC. The chain employs TRBV9 and TRBJ2-7; D is possibly TRBD2 (5 bases). The CDR3 extends over 15 amino acids. V was trimmed by 3 bases and J by 2 bases, leaving 15 bases between them. Germline V lookup: CDR1 SGDLS, CDR2 YYNGEE.

This chain connects TRBV11-2 to TRBJ2-1, with D uncertain. V lost 4 bases to trimming and J lost 2 bases, with 12 bases between them. The germline CDR1 and CDR2 sequences are SGHAT and FQNNGV. The length of the CDR3 is 15 residues. In DNA form, the CDR3 reads TGTGCCAGCAGCTCTCCGTTGTCCCCCTACAATGAGCAGTTCTTC. This gives the protein CASSSPLSPYNEQFF.

Here the CDR3 reads CASSYVAFSTEAFF. The CDR3 region has the DNA TGTGCCAGCAGTTACGTGGCTTTCAGCACTGAAGCTTTCTTT. This chain uses TRBV6-5 with TRBJ1-1; D uncertain. With 2 bases removed from V and 4 bases from J, the gap between germline ends came to 11 bases. The CDR3 extends over 14 amino acids. Germline-derived CDR1 and CDR2 are MNHEY and SVGAGI.